The entry below gives a single TCR beta chain sequence along with its context. Its antigen remains unidentified. These data come from a study of identical twins. Whole-study findings and limits: Twin pairs had excess sharing that was weaker in beta out-of-frame sequences. Some out-of-frame alpha sequences were shared by twins, and these showed excess low generation probability.

cDNA carried unique molecular identifiers, and a universal primer site was added by template switching. TCRdb re-called the 5' RACE reads with MiXCR, one entry per CDR3 protein. The sample has under 900,000 distinct CDR3 sequences, around an eighth seen once. V was clipped by 4 bases and J by 2 bases; unmatched bases: 7. CDR3 length: 15 amino acids. In addition, the sample was reused for a study of yellow fever vaccine responses in identical twins.

The sample was PBMCs. V and J are TRBV12-3 or TRBV12-4 and TRBJ2-5; 7 nucleotides line up with TRBD2. This clonotype was sampled from a young woman in good health. The CDR3 region is CASSYTLAAQETQYF. CDR3 coding DNA: TGTGCCAGCAGTTACACTCTAGCGGCACAAGAGACCCAGTACTTC.